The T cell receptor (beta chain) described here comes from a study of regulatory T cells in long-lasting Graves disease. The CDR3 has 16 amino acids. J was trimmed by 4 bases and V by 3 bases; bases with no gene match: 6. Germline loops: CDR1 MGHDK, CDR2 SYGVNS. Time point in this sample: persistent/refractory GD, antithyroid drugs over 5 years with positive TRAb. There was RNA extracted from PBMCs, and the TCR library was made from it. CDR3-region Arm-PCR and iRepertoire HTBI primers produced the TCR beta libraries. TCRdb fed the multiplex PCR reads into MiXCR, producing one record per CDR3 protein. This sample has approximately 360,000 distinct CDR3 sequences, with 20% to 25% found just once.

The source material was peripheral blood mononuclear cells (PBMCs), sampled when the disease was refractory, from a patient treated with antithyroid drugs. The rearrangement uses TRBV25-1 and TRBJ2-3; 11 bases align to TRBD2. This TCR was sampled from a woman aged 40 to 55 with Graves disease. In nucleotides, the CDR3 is TGTGCCAGCAGTGACGATAGCGGGGGGGACCCAGATACGCAGTATTTT. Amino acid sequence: CASSDDSGGDPDTQYF.